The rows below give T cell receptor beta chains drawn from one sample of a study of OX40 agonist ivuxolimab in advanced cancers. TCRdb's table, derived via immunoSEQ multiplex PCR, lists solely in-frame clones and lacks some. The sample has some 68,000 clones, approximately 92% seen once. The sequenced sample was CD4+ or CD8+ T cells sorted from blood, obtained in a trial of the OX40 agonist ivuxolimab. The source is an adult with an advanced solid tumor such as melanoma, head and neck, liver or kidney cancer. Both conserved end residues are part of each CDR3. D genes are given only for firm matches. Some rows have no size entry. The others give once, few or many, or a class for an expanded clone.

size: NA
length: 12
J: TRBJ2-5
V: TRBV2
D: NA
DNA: TGTGCCAGCAGGAAGGGGGGAGAGACCCAGTACTTC
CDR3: CASRKGGETQYF

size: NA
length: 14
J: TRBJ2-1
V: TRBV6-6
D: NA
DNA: TGTGCCAGCAGTTACTCAACTGGACCCAATGAGCAGTTCTTC
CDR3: CASSYSTGPNEQFF

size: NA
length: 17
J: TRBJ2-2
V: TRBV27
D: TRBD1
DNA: TGTGCCAGCAGTTTTGGGACAGGGAGGGAGGTGACCGGGGAGCTGTTTTTT
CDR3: CASSFGTGREVTGELFF

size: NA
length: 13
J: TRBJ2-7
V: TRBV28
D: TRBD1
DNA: TGTGCCAGCAACCGGGACAGTTCCTACGAGCAGTACTTC
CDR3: CASNRDSSYEQYF

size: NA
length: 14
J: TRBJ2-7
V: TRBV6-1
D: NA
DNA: TGTGCCAGCAGTATACGCTCCAGGGCGGTAGGGCAGTACTTC
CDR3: CASSIRSRAVGQYF

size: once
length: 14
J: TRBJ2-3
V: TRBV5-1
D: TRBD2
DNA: TGCGCCAGCAGCTCGACTAGCGGGGGGGATACGCAGTATTTT
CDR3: CASSSTSGGDTQYF

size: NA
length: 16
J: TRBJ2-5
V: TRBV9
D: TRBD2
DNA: TGTGCCAGCAGCGTAGCGGGAGGAGGTTCGGGGGAGACCCAGTACTTC
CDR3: CASSVAGGGSGETQYF

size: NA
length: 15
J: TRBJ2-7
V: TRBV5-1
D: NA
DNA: TGCGCCAGCAGCTTGGCCCAGGGGTACTCCTACGAGCAGTACTTC
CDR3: CASSLAQGYSYEQYF

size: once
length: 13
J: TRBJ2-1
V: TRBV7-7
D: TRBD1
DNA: TGTGCTAGCGCACAGGGGTTCTACAATGAGCAGTTCTTC
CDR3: CASAQGFYNEQFF

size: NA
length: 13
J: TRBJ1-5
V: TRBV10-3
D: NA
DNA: TGTGCCTCCATGGGGGCAAGGGATCAGCCCCAGCATTTT
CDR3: CASMGARDQPQHF

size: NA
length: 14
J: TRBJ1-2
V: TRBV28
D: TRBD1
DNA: TGTGCCAGCAGTTCCCCCGCCGACAGGGCAGGCTACACCTTC
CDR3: CASSSPADRAGYTF

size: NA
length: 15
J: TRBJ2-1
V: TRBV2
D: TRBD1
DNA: TGTGCCAGCAGCCTGGGACAGGGAGGCGTGAATGAGCAGTTCTTC
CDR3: CASSLGQGGVNEQFF

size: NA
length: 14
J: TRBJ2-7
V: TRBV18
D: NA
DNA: TGTGCCAGCTCACCCACGGACAGTTCCTACGAGCAGTACTTC
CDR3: CASSPTDSSYEQYF

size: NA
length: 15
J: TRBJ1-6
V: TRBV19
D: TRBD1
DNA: TGTGCCAGTAGTCCCCGGGACAGGGGCAAATCACCCCTCCACTTT
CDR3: CASSPRDRGKSPLHF

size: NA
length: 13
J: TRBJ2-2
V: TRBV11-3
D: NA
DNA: TGTGCCAGCAGCCCGGACTATACCGGGGAGCTGTTTTTT
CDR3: CASSPDYTGELFF

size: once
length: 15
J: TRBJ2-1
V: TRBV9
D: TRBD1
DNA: TGTGCCAGCAGCGTAGCTGGACAGGGGGCGAATGAGCAGTTCTTC
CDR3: CASSVAGQGANEQFF

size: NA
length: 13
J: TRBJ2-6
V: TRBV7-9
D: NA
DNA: TGTGCCAGCAGAGGAGCTGGGGCCAACGTCCTGACTTTC
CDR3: CASRGAGANVLTF

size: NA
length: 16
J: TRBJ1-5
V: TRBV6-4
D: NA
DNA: TGTGCCAGCAGTGACCAAAAAGGGGAGGGCCATCAGCCCCAGCATTTT
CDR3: CASSDQKGEGHQPQHF

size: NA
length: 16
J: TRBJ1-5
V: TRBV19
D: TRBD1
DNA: TGTGCCACGACCGGGACAGGGAATTTCGGCAATCAGCCCCAGCATTTT
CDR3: CATTGTGNFGNQPQHF

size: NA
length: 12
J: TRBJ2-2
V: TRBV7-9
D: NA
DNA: TGTGCCAGCAGCCAGGAGGGCGGGGAGCTGTTTTTT
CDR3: CASSQEGGELFF

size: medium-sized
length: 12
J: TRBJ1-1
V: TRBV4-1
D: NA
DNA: TGCGCCAGCAGCCAAGCGAACACTGAAGCTTTCTTT
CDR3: CASSQANTEAFF

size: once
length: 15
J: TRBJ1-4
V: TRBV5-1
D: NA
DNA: TGCGCCAGCAGCCTCCAGGGTCGGCCTAATGAAAAACTGTTTTTT
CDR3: CASSLQGRPNEKLFF

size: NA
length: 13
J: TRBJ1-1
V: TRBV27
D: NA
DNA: TGTGCCAGCACGAGGTCGGGGGGCACTGAAGCTTTCTTT
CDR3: CASTRSGGTEAFF

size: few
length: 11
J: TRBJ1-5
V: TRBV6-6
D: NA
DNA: TGTGCCAGTGGGGCAGGGCAGCCCCAGCATTTT
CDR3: CASGAGQPQHF

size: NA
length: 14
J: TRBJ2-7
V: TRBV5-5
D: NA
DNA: TGTGCCAGCAGGCGGACGGCGGATTCCTACGAGCAGTACTTC
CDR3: CASRRTADSYEQYF

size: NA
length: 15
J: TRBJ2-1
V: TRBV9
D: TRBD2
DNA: TGTGCCAGCAGCGTAGGACTAGCGGGGCCCAATGAGCAGTTCTTC
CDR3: CASSVGLAGPNEQFF

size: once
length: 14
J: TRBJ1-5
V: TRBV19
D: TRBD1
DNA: TGTGCCAGTAGTCCGGGACAGGGGACTCAGCCCCAGCATTTT
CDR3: CASSPGQGTQPQHF

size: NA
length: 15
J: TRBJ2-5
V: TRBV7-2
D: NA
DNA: TGTGCCAGCAGCTTCGAGGATCAGCCTCTAGTAACCCAGTACTTC
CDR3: CASSFEDQPLVTQYF

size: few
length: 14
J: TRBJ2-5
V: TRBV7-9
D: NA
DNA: TGTGCCGGCTGGACAGAAAATTCCCAAGAGACCCAGTACTTC
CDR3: CAGWTENSQETQYF

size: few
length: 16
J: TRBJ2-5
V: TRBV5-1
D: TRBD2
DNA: TGCGCCAGCAGCACCCGGACTAGCGACATGGAAGAGACCCAGTACTTC
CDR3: CASSTRTSDMEETQYF

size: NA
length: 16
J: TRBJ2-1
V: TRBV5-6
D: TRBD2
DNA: TGTGCCAGCAGCTCCTCCGGGACTAGGTCCCTCAATGAGCAGTTCTTC
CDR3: CASSSSGTRSLNEQFF